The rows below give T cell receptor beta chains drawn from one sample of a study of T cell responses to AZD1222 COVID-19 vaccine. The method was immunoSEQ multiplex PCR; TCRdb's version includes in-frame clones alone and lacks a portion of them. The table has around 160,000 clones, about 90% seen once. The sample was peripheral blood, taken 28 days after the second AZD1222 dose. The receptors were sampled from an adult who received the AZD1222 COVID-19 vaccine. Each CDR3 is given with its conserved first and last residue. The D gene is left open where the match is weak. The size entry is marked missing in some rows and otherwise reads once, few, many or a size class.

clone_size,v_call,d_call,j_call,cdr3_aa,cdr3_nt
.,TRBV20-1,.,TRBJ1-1,CSASPWNTEAFF,TGCAGTGCTAGTCCCTGGAACACTGAAGCTTTCTTT
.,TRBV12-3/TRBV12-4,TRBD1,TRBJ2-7,CASSLATGAEQYF,TGTGCCAGCAGTTTAGCGACAGGGGCCGAGCAGTACTTC
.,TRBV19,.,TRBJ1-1,CASATHLNTEAFF,TGTGCCAGTGCTACCCACTTGAACACTGAAGCTTTCTTT
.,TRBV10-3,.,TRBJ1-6,CAIRAEFPNSPLHF,TGTGCCATCAGAGCGGAGTTCCCCAATTCACCCCTCCACTTT
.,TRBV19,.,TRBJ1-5,CASSIVVQGAQPQHF,TGTGCCAGTAGTATTGTTGTCCAGGGAGCCCAGCCCCAGCATTTT
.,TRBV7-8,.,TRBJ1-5,CASSLIGSIGNQPQHF,TGTGCCAGCAGCTTAATAGGGAGTATTGGCAATCAGCCCCAGCATTTT
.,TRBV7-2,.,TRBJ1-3,CASSPQPPGGNTIYF,TGTGCCAGCAGCCCCCAGCCTCCAGGGGGAAACACCATATATTTT
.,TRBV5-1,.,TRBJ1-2,CASSPPQQGTYGYTF,TGCGCCAGCAGCCCCCCCCAACAGGGAACCTATGGCTACACCTTC
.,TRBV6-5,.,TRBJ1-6,CASSYSHSRLSPLHF,TGTGCCAGCAGTTACTCTCATTCAAGACTTTCACCCCTCCACTTT
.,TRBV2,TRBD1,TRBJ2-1,CASRQGLYNEQFF,TGTGCCAGCAGACAGGGGCTATACAATGAGCAGTTCTTC
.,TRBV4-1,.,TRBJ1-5,CASSQVEGVSSVRPQHF,TGCGCCAGCAGCCAAGTTGAGGGGGTAAGCTCTGTGCGGCCCCAGCATTTT
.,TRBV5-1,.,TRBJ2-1,CASSLDEQPYNEQFF,TGCGCCAGCAGCTTGGACGAACAACCATACAATGAGCAGTTCTTC
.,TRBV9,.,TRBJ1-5,CASTNKGAGYSNQPQHF,TGTGCCAGCACTAACAAAGGAGCAGGTTATAGCAATCAGCCCCAGCATTTT
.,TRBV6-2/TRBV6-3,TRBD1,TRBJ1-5,CASSRDRGSYSNQPQHF,TGTGCCAGCAGCCGGGACAGGGGGTCCTACAGCAATCAGCCCCAGCATTTT
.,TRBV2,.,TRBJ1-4,CASGAGYNEKLFF,TGTGCCAGCGGGGCAGGATATAATGAAAAACTGTTTTTT
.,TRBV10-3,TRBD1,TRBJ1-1,CAIRPDRGKTFF,TGTGCCATCAGACCTGACAGGGGGAAAACTTTCTTT
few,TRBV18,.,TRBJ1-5,CASSPRGFRGNQPQHF,TGTGCCAGCTCACCACGGGGGTTTAGGGGCAATCAGCCCCAGCATTTT
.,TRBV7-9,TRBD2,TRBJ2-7,CASSPPPGLAFEQYF,TGTGCCAGCAGCCCTCCTCCGGGACTAGCTTTCGAGCAGTACTTC
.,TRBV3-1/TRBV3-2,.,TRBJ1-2,CASSQGGEGYGYTF,TGTGCCAGCAGCCAAGGCGGGGAGGGCTATGGCTACACCTTC
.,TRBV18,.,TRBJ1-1,CASSEGSGPLEAFF,TGTGCCAGCTCAGAAGGTTCCGGGCCCTTAGAAGCTTTCTTT
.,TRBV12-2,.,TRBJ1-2,CASRLWFDRGPYGYTF,TGTGCAAGTCGCTTATGGTTCGACAGGGGCCCCTATGGCTACACCTTC
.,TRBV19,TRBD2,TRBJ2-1,CASSIILAVNNEQFF,TGTGCCAGTAGTATAATACTAGCGGTGAACAATGAGCAGTTCTTC
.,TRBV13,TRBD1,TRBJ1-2,CASSDRGNYGYTF,TGTGCCAGCAGCGACAGGGGCAACTATGGCTACACCTTC
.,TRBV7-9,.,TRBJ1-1,CASSSRDLTEAFF,TGTGCCAGCAGTTCCCGGGACCTCACTGAAGCTTTCTTT
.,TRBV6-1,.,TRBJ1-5,CASSEAGGEDGNQPQHF,TGTGCCAGCAGTGAAGCCGGGGGGGAAGATGGCAATCAGCCCCAGCATTTT
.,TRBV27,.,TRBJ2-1,CASSFRPPESYNEQFF,TGTGCCAGCAGTTTCCGACCCCCGGAGTCCTACAATGAGCAGTTCTTC
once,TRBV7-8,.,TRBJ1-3,CASSLVSGVDGNTIYF,TGTGCCAGCAGCTTAGTTTCGGGGGTCGATGGAAACACCATATATTTT
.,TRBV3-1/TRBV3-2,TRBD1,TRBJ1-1,CASSQELGTGASEAFF,TGTGCCAGCAGCCAAGAATTAGGGACAGGGGCGTCTGAAGCTTTCTTT
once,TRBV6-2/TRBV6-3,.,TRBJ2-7,CASSYTRVPYEQYF,TGTGCCAGCAGTTACACCCGAGTTCCCTACGAGCAGTACTTC
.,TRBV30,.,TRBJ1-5,CAWSRDNNQPQHF,TGTGCCTGGTCCCGGGACAACAATCAGCCCCAGCATTTT
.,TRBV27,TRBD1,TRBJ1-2,CASSLYPNPADGQGARGYTF,TGTGCCAGCAGTTTATACCCAAACCCCGCCGACGGACAGGGGGCGCGGGGCTACACCTTC
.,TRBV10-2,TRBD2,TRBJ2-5,CASSEPAGNPRETQYF,TGCGCCAGCAGTGAACCAGCGGGGAACCCGAGGGAGACCCAGTACTTC
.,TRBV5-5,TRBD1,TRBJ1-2,CASSGGQGRYGGYTF,TGTGCCAGCAGCGGGGGACAGGGGAGATATGGTGGCTACACCTTC
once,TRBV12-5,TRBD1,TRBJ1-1,CASGLPQGANTEAFF,TGTGCTAGTGGTTTGCCACAGGGGGCGAACACTGAAGCTTTCTTT
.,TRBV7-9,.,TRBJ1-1,CASSQGTYSEAFF,TGTGCCAGCAGCCAGGGGACATATTCTGAAGCTTTCTTT
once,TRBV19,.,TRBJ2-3,CASRDYRGSPDTQYF,TGTGCCAGTCGGGACTACAGGGGTAGCCCAGATACGCAGTATTTT
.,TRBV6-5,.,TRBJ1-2,CASSYSGVYGYTF,TGTGCCAGCAGTTACTCGGGGGTTTATGGCTACACCTTC
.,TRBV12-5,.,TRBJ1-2,CASGSLTGLGYTF,TGTGCTAGTGGTTCACTTACAGGTTTGGGCTACACCTTC
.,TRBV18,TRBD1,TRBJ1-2,CASAGQGFTYGYTF,TGTGCCAGCGCGGGACAGGGGTTTACCTATGGCTACACCTTC
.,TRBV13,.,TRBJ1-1,CASLIAGLNTEAFF,TGTGCCAGCCTGATAGCAGGCTTGAACACTGAAGCTTTCTTT
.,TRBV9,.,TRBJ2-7,CASGVAEGAHYEQYF,TGTGCCAGCGGCGTAGCGGAGGGGGCCCACTACGAGCAGTACTTC
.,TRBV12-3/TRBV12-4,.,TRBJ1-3,CASSPGGGNTIYF,TGTGCCAGCAGCCCTGGAGGTGGAAACACCATATATTTT
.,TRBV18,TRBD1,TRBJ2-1,CASSPTGKVTYNEQFF,TGTGCCAGCTCACCGACAGGGAAGGTAACCTACAATGAGCAGTTCTTC
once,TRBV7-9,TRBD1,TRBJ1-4,CASSPPRGTGGNEKLFF,TGTGCCAGCAGCCCTCCTCGGGGGACAGGGGGGAATGAAAAACTGTTTTTT
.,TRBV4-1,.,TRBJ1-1,CASSPLGGGVGNTEAFF,TGCGCCAGCAGCCCATTAGGGGGAGGGGTGGGAAACACTGAAGCTTTCTTT